This TCR beta chain emerged from a study of blood T cell repertoires in COVID-19. As originally analysed: Estimated nucleated cell counts came from reference gene primer amplification. The repertoire was sequenced with immunoSEQ multiplex PCR; TCRdb's copy has only in-frame clones and lacks some. V and J calls and clone size come straight from that table; D and trimming were deduced from the DNA. This table holds 150,000 or so clones, roughly 84% found once. All enrollees were about 18 to 89 years old and from some 24 US areas. Cohort allocation depended upon clinical history that participants reported. The sequencing sample was made of PBMCs or T cells enriched from blood (not recorded which). This clonotype was obtained from a man in his 60s who had recovered from COVID-19.

The CDR3 protein is CASSFVPGQNNEQFF. In DNA, the CDR3 is TGTGCCAGCAGTTTCGTGCCCGGACAGAACAATGAGCAGTTCTTC. The J gene is TRBJ2-1, the V gene TRBV27, with D perhaps TRBD1 (6 bases). There are 15 residues in the CDR3. Germline V gives CDR1 MNHEY, CDR2 SMNVEV (reference sequence). V was pared by 3 bases and J by 5 bases, with 14 bases between.